These 28 T cell receptor beta chains came from one sample sequenced in a study of early T cells in non-severe SARS-CoV-2 infection. TCRdb itself ran the 5' RACE reads through MiXCR, one entry per CDR3 protein. The top ten hold about 3% of the sample, which has 30,000 or so distinct CDR3 sequences, around 7% seen once. The sequencing input was whole blood. The receptors shown here come from an adult who was a healthcare worker with PCR-confirmed SARS-CoV-2 infection or an uninfected control (not recorded which).

This rearrangement joins TRBV20-1 to TRBJ2-6; TRBD1 matches 7 bases. Germline CDR1 DFQATT, CDR2 SNEGSKA (reference sequence). J was trimmed by 0 bases and V by 6 bases; bases with no gene match: 8. The CDR3 contains 16 residues. CDR3 in amino acids: CSASDRELSGANVLTF. CDR3 sequence (DNA): TGCAGTGCCTCAGACAGGGAACTCTCTGGGGCCAACGTCCTGACTTTC.

This clonotype is judged medium-sized. V gene TRBV11-2 combines with J gene TRBJ1-1, with a possible D match to TRBD1 (5 bases). The V end was cut by 2 bases, the J end by 5 bases, with 12 bases between. The CDR3 runs to 14 residues. Germline CDR1 is SGHAT and CDR2 is FQNNGV. The CDR3: CASSLKPGGTEAFF. Here the CDR3 DNA reads TGTGCCAGCAGCTTAAAGCCGGGGGGTACTGAAGCTTTCTTT. Using reference TRBV11-2 and TRBJ1-1 for the parts outside the CDR3, the full variable domain is EAGVAQSPRYKIIEKRQSVAFWCNPISGHATLYWYQQILGQGPKLLIQFQNNGVVDDSQLPKDRFSAERLKGVDSTLKIQPAKLEDSAVYLCASSLKPGGTEAFFGQGTRLTVV.

The chain joins TRBV5-1 to TRBJ2-5; the D is unclear. CDR1 SGHRS and CDR2 YFSETQ come from the germline V gene. The CDR3 consists of 14 residues. Trimming took 1 base from V and 0 from J, leaving 7 bases between them. CDR3 DNA sequence: TGCGCCAGCAGCTTGACTCCCCACCAAGAGACCCAGTACTTC. Translated: CASSLTPHQETQYF. Combining the CDR3 with reference TRBV5-1 and TRBJ2-5 gives the whole variable domain KAGVTQTPRYLIKTRGQQVTLSCSPISGHRSVSWYQQTPGQGLQFLFEYFSETQRNKGNFPGRFSGRQFSNSRSEMNVSTLELGDSALYLCASSLTPHQETQYFGPGTRLLVL.

This sequence joins TRBV3-1 and TRBJ1-1; D may be TRBD1 (5 bases). The CDR3 runs to 14 residues. Looked up from germline, CDR1 is LGHDT and CDR2 is YNNKEL (reference sequence). V was shortened by 4 bases and J by 4 bases, with 13 bases between the two germline ends. In DNA, the CDR3 is TGTGCCAGCAGCCTCCCGACAGCCCCCACTGAAGCTTTCTTT. The encoded protein is CASSLPTAPTEAFF.

This clonotype has a count of ten or more. The chain uses TRBV6-1 and TRBJ1-1; D not resolved. In germline, CDR1 is MNHNS, CDR2 SASEGT. This CDR3 contains 14 residues. V was clipped by 2 bases and J by 2 bases, with 9 bases between them. CDR3 sequence: CASSERRGNTEAFF. The CDR3 DNA sequence: TGTGCCAGCAGTGAACGAAGAGGAAACACTGAAGCTTTCTTT.

V gene TRBV27 combines with J gene TRBJ2-3; the match to TRBD2 covers 10 bases. Germline loops: CDR1 MNHEY, CDR2 SMNVEV (reference sequence). The CDR3 extends over 17 amino acids. As DNA, the CDR3 is TGTGCTAACAGTTCGCTGTGGGGGACTAGCGGCACAGATACGCAGTATTTT. Amino acids: CANSSLWGTSGTDTQYF.

This clonotype was recorded many times. The chain links TRBV20-1 to TRBJ2-1; D remains unclear. CDR3 length equals 11 residues. Per the germline V gene, CDR1 is DFQATT and CDR2 is SNEGSKA (reference sequence). V lost 3 bases and J lost 9, with 9 bases in between. The chain's CDR3 is CSARPSGEQFF. The CDR3 DNA sequence: TGCAGTGCTAGGCCCTCTGGTGAGCAGTTCTTC.

This clonotype was seen repeatedly, ten times or more. The V and J genes are TRBV27 and TRBJ1-2, with D perhaps matching TRBD1 (6 bases). The CDR3 is 12 amino acids. Germline V lookup: CDR1 MNHEY, CDR2 SMNVEV (reference sequence). V lost 5 bases to trimming and J lost 8 bases, with 12 bases between them. The DNA of the CDR3 is TGTGCCAGCAGTCCTCGCGGGGGCGGCTACACCTTC. This translates into CASSPRGGGYTF.

The CDR3 is CSVEVGGGQGLSGEQFF. CDR3 nucleotides: TGCAGCGTTGAGGTTGGAGGCGGACAGGGCTTATCGGGGGAGCAGTTCTTC. J is TRBJ2-1 and V is TRBV29-1, with 8 bases identical to TRBD1. V shed 3 bases and J 10 bases; nucleotides not matched to a gene: 20. The V gene's germline CDR1 is SQVTM and CDR2 ANQGSEA. CDR3 length equals 17 residues.

There are many counts of this clonotype. The V call is TRBV12-3 or TRBV12-4, the J call TRBJ2-1, with 12 positions matching TRBD2. The CDR3 totals 14 residues. J was trimmed by 10 bases and V by 4 bases; bases with no gene match: 5. CDR3 sequence: CASSSQLAGGEQFF. DNA of the CDR3: TGTGCCAGCAGTTCGCAGCTAGCGGGAGGGGAGCAGTTCTTC.

This sequence joins TRBV7-2 and TRBJ2-3; a possible D gene is TRBD2 (6 bases). The germline V gene has CDR1 SGHTA and CDR2 FQGNSA. V shed 5 bases and J shed 6 bases, with 18 bases lying between them. This CDR3 has 15 amino acids. The chain's CDR3 is CASSAKSGGRDTQYF. CDR3 nucleotides: TGTGCCAGCAGCGCCAAATCCGGAGGGCGGGATACGCAGTATTTT.

The chain joins TRBV9 to TRBJ2-7, with 7 bases identical to TRBD2. Germline V gene data show CDR1 as SGDLS and CDR2 as YYNGEE. The CDR3 totals 14 residues. With V trimmed by 2 bases and J by 3 bases, 5 bases remained unmatched. Written as DNA, the CDR3 is TGTGCCAGCAGCGTTTCAGCGGGGCACTACGAGCAGTACTTC. It yields the protein CASSVSAGHYEQYF.

J is TRBJ2-3 and V is TRBV28, with D possibly matching TRBD2 (6 bases). With 7 bases removed from V and 3 bases from J, the gap between germline ends came to 17 bases. CDR1 and CDR2 (germline): MDHEN, SYDVKM. The CDR3 has 15 amino acids. CDR3: CASKRLDGKTDTQYF. CDR3 coding DNA: TGTGCCAGCAAGCGACTAGACGGGAAGACAGATACGCAGTATTTT.

There are many counts of this clonotype. The V call is TRBV12-2, the J call TRBJ2-1; the D call TRBD2 from the table was never checked on the DNA. TRBV12-2 is a pseudogene segment. This CDR3 has 17 residues. CDR3 DNA sequence: TGTGCAAGTCGCTTCACGGGCCGACTAGCGGGAGACAATGAGCAGTTCTTC. Protein: CASRFTGRLAGDNEQFF.

This clonotype has a count of ten or more. The chain uses TRBV5-1 and TRBJ2-7; D possibly uses TRBD1 or TRBD2 (5 bases each). The length of the CDR3 is 13 residues. Looked up from germline, CDR1 is SGHRS and CDR2 is YFSETQ. Deletions cut 0 bases from V and 3 bases from J, with 7 bases between. CDR3: CASSLVGDYEQYF. In DNA form, the CDR3 reads TGCGCCAGCAGCTTGGTGGGGGACTACGAGCAGTACTTC.

This clonotype occurred a few times. This rearrangement joins TRBV19 to TRBJ2-1; TRBD2 matches at 10 bases. This CDR3 has 14 residues. The germline CDR1 and CDR2 sequences are LNHDA and SQIVND (reference sequence). The ends lost 4 bases at V and 5 bases at J; junction bases unmatched: 2. CDR3 bases: TGTGCCAGTAGTACCGGGACTAGCGACAATGAGCAGTTCTTC. It translates to CASSTGTSDNEQFF.

V usage is TRBV29-1 and J usage is TRBJ2-1; D not certain. Germline loops: CDR1 SQVTM, CDR2 ANQGSEA. The V end lost 5 bases, the J end lost 3 bases, and 5 bases lay between the germline ends. CDR3 length: 11 amino acids. The DNA of the CDR3 is TGCAGCGTTCTCAGCTACAATGAGCAGTTCTTC. This encodes CSVLSYNEQFF.

This clonotype appeared many times. This chain links TRBV7-6 with TRBJ2-5; no definite D call. The germline V gene has CDR1 SGHVS and CDR2 FNYEAQ. Deletions cut 0 bases from V and 4 bases from J, with 9 bases between. This CDR3 contains 14 residues. The CDR3 DNA is TGTGCCAGCAGCTTAGCTTGGGGATTAGAGACCCAGTACTTC. This translates into CASSLAWGLETQYF.

The chain employs TRBV28 and TRBJ1-1; the match to TRBD1 covers 8 bases. Germline assignment: CDR1 MDHEN and CDR2 SYDVKM. J lost 5 bases, V lost 7 bases, and 12 bases had no gene match. The CDR3 extends over 15 amino acids. As DNA, the CDR3 is TGTGCCAGCACCCCACCCGGACAGGGTTGGACTGAAGCTTTCTTT. Its protein is CASTPPGQGWTEAFF.

This clonotype has more than one count but fewer than ten. The chain couples TRBV7-2 to TRBJ2-7; possible D gene TRBD1, 6 bases. There are 14 residues in the CDR3. Germline V lookup: CDR1 SGHTA, CDR2 FQGNSA. V was shortened by 5 bases and J by 0 bases, with 11 bases between the two germline ends. CDR3 coding DNA: TGTGCCAGCAGCCCCGAGGGGGTCTCCTACGAGCAGTACTTC. This sequence encodes CASSPEGVSYEQYF.

This clonotype has a count of ten or more. The gene calls are TRBV7-9 and TRBJ2-1; the D is unclear. Germline CDR1 is SEHNR and CDR2 is FQNEAQ (reference sequence). This CDR3 contains 14 residues. The V end was cut by 3 bases, the J end by 3 bases, with 9 bases between. CDR3 bases: TGTGCCAGCAGCTTCACAGCTATCTACAATGAGCAGTTCTTC. Amino acids: CASSFTAIYNEQFF.

V usage is TRBV7-9 and J usage is TRBJ2-2; D might be TRBD1 (6 bases). Trimming cost V 4 bases and J 4 bases, with 19 bases left between them. The CDR3 length is 17 residues. CDR1 is SEHNR and CDR2 is FQNEAQ in the germline V gene (reference sequence). The CDR3 here is CASSSPNRAGSTGELFF. The DNA of the CDR3 is TGTGCCAGCAGCTCACCCAACAGGGCGGGCAGCACCGGGGAGCTGTTTTTT.

In this sample, this clonotype turned up many times. The V call is TRBV5-1, the J call TRBJ2-1, with 8 positions matching TRBD2. This CDR3 contains 14 residues. The V gene's germline CDR1 is SGHRS and CDR2 YFSETQ. V gave up 3 bases and J gave up 5 bases; unmatched junction bases: 4. CDR3 nucleotides: TGCGCCAGCAGCTCGGGACTAGTGGACAATGAGCAGTTCTTC. This sequence encodes CASSSGLVDNEQFF.

This clonotype was detected ten times or more. CDR3 sequence: CASSQIRDSNSPLHF. In DNA form, the CDR3 reads TGTGCCAGCAGCCAAATCCGGGACAGCAATTCACCCCTCCACTTT. The chain employs TRBV7-2 and TRBJ1-6; 7 positions match TRBD1. The V and J ends lost 5 bases and 7 bases, in that order; junction bases with no gene match: 8. Looked up from germline, CDR1 is SGHTA and CDR2 is FQGNSA. This CDR3 has 15 amino acids.

In this sample, this clonotype turned up a few times. The genes are TRBV28 and TRBJ1-1; D gene unclear. The CDR3 consists of 11 residues. Per germline, CDR1 MDHEN and CDR2 SYDVKM. The CDR3 region is CATRANTEAFF. The CDR3 bases are TGTGCTACGAGGGCAAACACTGAAGCTTTCTTT.

This clonotype came up many times. The chain employs TRBV28 and TRBJ1-2, with unresolved D. The CDR3 length is 16 residues. CDR1 and CDR2 (germline): MDHEN, SYDVKM. The V gene lost 5 bases and the J gene lost 3 bases, with 19 bases spanning the gap. The CDR3 spells CASSTQTGYPDYGYTF. The CDR3 nucleotides are TGTGCCAGCAGTACGCAGACGGGATATCCAGACTATGGCTACACCTTC.

This clonotype occurred a few times. The chain couples TRBV20-1 to TRBJ1-1; D call uncertain. CDR1 and CDR2 from the germline V gene are DFQATT and SNEGSKA (reference sequence). The V end lost 1 base, the J end lost 0 bases, and 12 bases lay between the germline ends. CDR3 size: 15 residues. The DNA of the CDR3 is TGCAGTGCTAGAGCAGACGGACTACTGAACACTGAAGCTTTCTTT. This gives the protein CSARADGLLNTEAFF.

The chain combines TRBV6-5 with TRBJ1-1; D is unclear. V was shortened by 7 bases and J by 3 bases, with 6 bases between the two germline ends. The CDR3 is 11 residues long. Germline CDR1 is MNHEY and CDR2 is SVGAGI. In DNA, the CDR3 is TGTGCCAGCAAGAGTTACACTGAAGCTTTCTTT. As protein: CASKSYTEAFF.